One and the same sample provided the 3 T cell receptor beta chains below, sequenced in a study of blood T cells in healthy people across ages. A sample-barcoded 5' primer and a J-beta primer mix were used in a second PCR of roughly 7 to 11 cycles. TCRdb itself ran the 5' RACE reads through MiXCR, one entry per CDR3 protein. Of just under 900,000 distinct CDR3 sequences listed, around 26% are singletons. The sequenced sample consisted of blood. These receptors were collected from a woman older than 75 in good health.

The chain recombines TRBV20-1 with TRBJ1-1; 7 bases line up with TRBD1. Per the germline V gene, CDR1 is DFQATT and CDR2 is SNEGSKA (reference sequence). The length of the CDR3 is 14 residues. J gave up 1 base and V 3 bases, and 5 bases lay outside the gene matches. CDR3 amino acids: CSASRTGRNTEAFF. The CDR3 bases are TGCAGTGCTAGTCGGACAGGCAGGAACACTGAAGCTTTCTTT.

The J gene is TRBJ1-1, the V gene TRBV4-3, with TRBD1 matching 10 bases. Germline V gives CDR1 LGHNA, CDR2 YSLEER. The CDR3 extends over 17 amino acids. With 1 base clipped from V and 1 base from J, the junction kept 6 bases outside the gene matches. The CDR3, as DNA: TGCGCCAGCAGCCAAGCAGACAGGGGGCTTGGGAACACTGAAGCTTTCTTT. Translation gives CASSQADRGLGNTEAFF.

This clonotype came up a few times. The V and J genes are TRBV7-2 and TRBJ1-6, with 10 nucleotides matching TRBD1. V lost 4 bases, J lost 6 bases, and 6 bases stayed unmatched. Germline V gene lookup returns CDR1 SGHTA and CDR2 FQGNSA. The CDR3 is 16 amino acids. CDR3 DNA: TGTGCCAGCAGCTCGAGGACAGGGGGAATTAATTCACCCCTCCACTTT. As protein: CASSSRTGGINSPLHF.